These T cell receptor beta chains were read from a single sample in a study of T-cell reconstitution after alpha-beta-depleted transplantation in children. TCRdb used MiXCR to reprocess the PCR reads, holding one entry per CDR3 protein. The table has 450,000 to 600,000 distinct CDR3 sequences, about 33% seen once; the top ten hold 2% to 3%. The sequences come from PBMCs from the stem cell graft donor, collected from the stem cell graft. Receptor source: a human donor who donated a stem cell graft to a child with aplastic anemia. Each CDR3 is given with its conserved first and last residue. D genes are given only for firm matches. Size is stated for part of the rows, as once, few or many counts, or as a class when the clone is expanded.

clone size: -; V gene: TRBV5-1; D gene: -; J gene: TRBJ1-2; CDR3 DNA: TGCGCCAGCAGCTTCTCACAGGGAAGGCGGGTCTACACCTTC; CDR3 protein: CASSFSQGRRVYTF
clone size: few; V gene: TRBV6-2/TRBV6-3; D gene: -; J gene: TRBJ1-2; CDR3 DNA: TGTGCCAGCGGCATCCAAACCGTACTCCGGGACAAGAGCTATGGCTACACCTTC; CDR3 protein: CASGIQTVLRDKSYGYTF
clone size: -; V gene: TRBV4-2; D gene: TRBD2; J gene: TRBJ2-4; CDR3 DNA: TGTGCCAGCAGCCCTACGGAGGCGGGAGTTGTGGCCGCCAAAAACATTCAGTACTTC; CDR3 protein: CASSPTEAGVVAAKNIQYF
clone size: -; V gene: TRBV4-3; D gene: -; J gene: TRBJ1-1; CDR3 DNA: TGCGCCAGCAGCCAAGATAGTGACACTGAAGCTTTCTTT; CDR3 protein: CASSQDSDTEAFF
clone size: -; V gene: TRBV20-1; D gene: -; J gene: TRBJ2-3; CDR3 DNA: TGCAGTGCTAGAGATACCCAGTCGACTAGCACAGATACGCAGTATTTT; CDR3 protein: CSARDTQSTSTDTQYF
clone size: few; V gene: TRBV29-1; D gene: -; J gene: TRBJ1-2; CDR3 DNA: TGCAGCACAAGACAGGATGGCTACACCTTC; CDR3 protein: CSTRQDGYTF
clone size: -; V gene: TRBV7-8; D gene: -; J gene: TRBJ1-5; CDR3 DNA: TGTGCCAGCAGCCAAAAGCATTCGGGACATAGCAATCAGCCCCAGCATTTT; CDR3 protein: CASSQKHSGHSNQPQHF
clone size: few; V gene: TRBV7-9; D gene: TRBD1; J gene: TRBJ1-1; CDR3 DNA: TGTGCCAGCAGCTTAGCACAGGGGAAGGCTGAAGCTTTCTTT; CDR3 protein: CASSLAQGKAEAFF
clone size: -; V gene: TRBV12-3/TRBV12-4; D gene: TRBD1; J gene: TRBJ1-2; CDR3 DNA: TGTGCCAGCAGTTTATTGGGGACAGGGGAAATCTCTGGCTACACCTTC; CDR3 protein: CASSLLGTGEISGYTF
clone size: -; V gene: TRBV12-3/TRBV12-4; D gene: -; J gene: TRBJ2-5; CDR3 DNA: TGTGCCAGCAGAAACACCGGACAACAAGAGACCCAGTACTTC; CDR3 protein: CASRNTGQQETQYF
clone size: -; V gene: TRBV19; D gene: TRBD2; J gene: TRBJ2-1; CDR3 DNA: TGTGCCAGTAGTATCGGACTAGCGGGAGGAGATGAGCAGTTCTTC; CDR3 protein: CASSIGLAGGDEQFF
clone size: -; V gene: TRBV19; D gene: -; J gene: TRBJ2-6; CDR3 DNA: TGTGCCAGTAGTATAGTAGTGGTACCCTCTGGGGCCAACGTCCTGACTTTC; CDR3 protein: CASSIVVVPSGANVLTF
clone size: few; V gene: TRBV7-2; D gene: TRBD2; J gene: TRBJ2-7; CDR3 DNA: TGTGCCAGCAGCTTAGCGTGGACTAGCGGGAGGATTTATTACGAGCAGTACTTC; CDR3 protein: CASSLAWTSGRIYYEQYF
clone size: -; V gene: TRBV18; D gene: -; J gene: TRBJ2-1; CDR3 DNA: TGTGCCAGCTCACCATCCCTAGCCGAGGAGCAGTTCTTC; CDR3 protein: CASSPSLAEEQFF
clone size: few; V gene: TRBV12-3/TRBV12-4; D gene: -; J gene: TRBJ1-2; CDR3 DNA: TGTGCCAGCAGTGCTGGCCAATTGGGTGGCTACACCTTC; CDR3 protein: CASSAGQLGGYTF
clone size: -; V gene: TRBV12-3/TRBV12-4; D gene: -; J gene: TRBJ1-5; CDR3 DNA: TGTGCCAGCAGTTTTAGAGGATATCAGCCCCAGCATTTT; CDR3 protein: CASSFRGYQPQHF
clone size: -; V gene: TRBV6-2/TRBV6-3; D gene: -; J gene: TRBJ2-1; CDR3 DNA: TGTGCCAGCAGTTACTTCTTGGGAGTAGCGTACAATGAGCAGTTCTTC; CDR3 protein: CASSYFLGVAYNEQFF
clone size: many; V gene: TRBV5-1; D gene: TRBD1; J gene: TRBJ1-1; CDR3 DNA: TGCGCCAGCAGCTTGGTTACAGGGGAGAAGGGCACTGAAGCTTTCTTT; CDR3 protein: CASSLVTGEKGTEAFF
clone size: once; V gene: TRBV6-2/TRBV6-3; D gene: -; J gene: TRBJ2-3; CDR3 DNA: TGTGCCAGCAGTTATGTCGGACTTCCTCCAGATACGCAGTATTTT; CDR3 protein: CASSYVGLPPDTQYF
clone size: few; V gene: TRBV20-1; D gene: TRBD1; J gene: TRBJ1-5; CDR3 DNA: TGCAGTGCTAGCTATGGGACAGGTAATCAGCCCCAGCATTTT; CDR3 protein: CSASYGTGNQPQHF
clone size: -; V gene: TRBV7-6; D gene: TRBD1; J gene: TRBJ2-2; CDR3 DNA: TGTGCCAGCGCCCGGGACAGGCTGAACACCGGGGAGCTGTTTTTT; CDR3 protein: CASARDRLNTGELFF
clone size: -; V gene: TRBV7-2; D gene: -; J gene: TRBJ1-5; CDR3 DNA: TGTGCCAGCAGCTCCCAAGACAGGCTCACTCAGCCCCAGCATTTT; CDR3 protein: CASSSQDRLTQPQHF
clone size: -; V gene: TRBV20-1; D gene: TRBD1; J gene: TRBJ2-1; CDR3 DNA: TGCAGTGCTAGAGGTGGAACTGGGACAGGGGTTTACAATGAGCAGTTCTTC; CDR3 protein: CSARGGTGTGVYNEQFF
clone size: few; V gene: TRBV5-1; D gene: TRBD1; J gene: TRBJ2-4; CDR3 DNA: TGCGCCAGCCACACCGGGACAGGGGGCATGGCGGCCAAAAACATTCAGTACTTC; CDR3 protein: CASHTGTGGMAAKNIQYF
clone size: -; V gene: TRBV20-1; D gene: -; J gene: TRBJ1-5; CDR3 DNA: TGCAGTGCAAAGGGGGGTTCGGGCAATCAGCCCCAGCATTTT; CDR3 protein: CSAKGGSGNQPQHF
clone size: -; V gene: TRBV25-1; D gene: -; J gene: TRBJ1-1; CDR3 DNA: TGTGCCAGCAGTGAATCAGAGGGGGGGCCGAATGCTGAAGCTTTCTTT; CDR3 protein: CASSESEGGPNAEAFF
clone size: -; V gene: TRBV12-3/TRBV12-4; D gene: TRBD1; J gene: TRBJ1-1; CDR3 DNA: TGTGCCAGCAGTCCCCCGGGACAGAGTGAAGCTTTCTTT; CDR3 protein: CASSPPGQSEAFF
clone size: -; V gene: TRBV20-1; D gene: -; J gene: TRBJ1-3; CDR3 DNA: TGCGGGGCAGGCAGGCAAGCTGGAAACACCATATATTTT; CDR3 protein: CGAGRQAGNTIYF
clone size: -; V gene: TRBV16; D gene: -; J gene: TRBJ1-1; CDR3 DNA: TGTGCCAGCAGCCAGTCAGGGTTGGGAGCTTTCTTT; CDR3 protein: CASSQSGLGAFF
clone size: -; V gene: TRBV29-1; D gene: -; J gene: TRBJ2-7; CDR3 DNA: TGCAGCGTTGACGTCCAGGGGAGCTCCTACGAGCAGTACTTC; CDR3 protein: CSVDVQGSSYEQYF
clone size: -; V gene: TRBV19; D gene: TRBD1; J gene: TRBJ1-1; CDR3 DNA: TGTGCCAGTAGTGACAGGGGACTGAACACTGAAGCTTTCTTT; CDR3 protein: CASSDRGLNTEAFF
clone size: -; V gene: TRBV19; D gene: -; J gene: TRBJ1-1; CDR3 DNA: TGTGCCAGTAGTATTTTCGGTGTACAGGCGAACACTGAAGCTTTCTTT; CDR3 protein: CASSIFGVQANTEAFF
clone size: -; V gene: TRBV18; D gene: -; J gene: TRBJ1-2; CDR3 DNA: TGTGCCAGCTCACCAATGGGGGGATCGGATGACGGCTACACCTTC; CDR3 protein: CASSPMGGSDDGYTF
clone size: few; V gene: TRBV13; D gene: -; J gene: TRBJ2-5; CDR3 DNA: TGTGCCAGGGGGCGCAGGGGAGAGACCCAGTACTTC; CDR3 protein: CARGRRGETQYF
clone size: few; V gene: TRBV6-5; D gene: TRBD1; J gene: TRBJ2-3; CDR3 DNA: TGTGCCAGCAGTTCCCCCAGACAGGGTTCGGCAGATACGCAGTATTTT; CDR3 protein: CASSSPRQGSADTQYF
clone size: -; V gene: TRBV20-1; D gene: -; J gene: TRBJ2-3; CDR3 DNA: TGCAGTGCGCCGGGACTTAGCACAGATACGCAGTATTTT; CDR3 protein: CSAPGLSTDTQYF
clone size: few; V gene: TRBV18; D gene: -; J gene: TRBJ2-1; CDR3 DNA: TGTGCCAGCTCACCGGAGTTCTCCTACAATGAGCAGTTCTTC; CDR3 protein: CASSPEFSYNEQFF
clone size: -; V gene: TRBV5-1; D gene: TRBD1; J gene: TRBJ2-7; CDR3 DNA: TGCGCCAGCAGCCCGGATAGGACAGGCTACGAGCAGTACTTC; CDR3 protein: CASSPDRTGYEQYF
clone size: -; V gene: TRBV7-2; D gene: -; J gene: TRBJ2-3; CDR3 DNA: TGTGCCAGCAGCCAGGACGGGACGGATACGCAGTATTTT; CDR3 protein: CASSQDGTDTQYF
clone size: once; V gene: TRBV5-1; D gene: -; J gene: TRBJ2-2; CDR3 DNA: TGCGCCAGCAGCCACCCGGACCTCACCGGGGAGCTGTTTTTT; CDR3 protein: CASSHPDLTGELFF
clone size: few; V gene: TRBV29-1; D gene: -; J gene: TRBJ1-1; CDR3 DNA: TGCAGCCCCTCGTACGTAGGGAACACTGAAGCTTTCTTT; CDR3 protein: CSPSYVGNTEAFF
clone size: -; V gene: TRBV20-1; D gene: -; J gene: TRBJ2-5; CDR3 DNA: TGCAGTGCTAGCGCACGACGGGAGCAGGCTAGGGAGACCCAGTACTTC; CDR3 protein: CSASARREQARETQYF
clone size: -; V gene: TRBV27; D gene: -; J gene: TRBJ2-7; CDR3 DNA: TGTGCCAGCAACCCAGGTGTCGCTCCAGCCTACGAGCAGTACTTC; CDR3 protein: CASNPGVAPAYEQYF
clone size: -; V gene: TRBV15; D gene: TRBD2; J gene: TRBJ2-5; CDR3 DNA: TGTGCCACCAGCAGAGATTCCCGACTAGCGGGAATACAAGAGACCCAGTACTTC; CDR3 protein: CATSRDSRLAGIQETQYF
clone size: few; V gene: TRBV6-1; D gene: -; J gene: TRBJ1-2; CDR3 DNA: TGTGCCAGCAGACGGTTCCTACCGGGACGCGACTATGGCTACACCTTC; CDR3 protein: CASRRFLPGRDYGYTF
clone size: -; V gene: TRBV9; D gene: TRBD2; J gene: TRBJ2-3; CDR3 DNA: TGTGCCAGCAGCGCCGCACGGGAGGTCCGTACAGATACGCAGTATTTT; CDR3 protein: CASSAAREVRTDTQYF
clone size: -; V gene: TRBV7-9; D gene: -; J gene: TRBJ1-3; CDR3 DNA: TGTGCCAGCAGCCTTCCCGCATCGGGACCGAGGGGAAACACCATATATTTT; CDR3 protein: CASSLPASGPRGNTIYF
clone size: few; V gene: TRBV6-5; D gene: -; J gene: TRBJ2-1; CDR3 DNA: TGTGCCAGCAGTTACTCCCCGGGTACAGTTGATGAGCAGTTCTTC; CDR3 protein: CASSYSPGTVDEQFF
clone size: -; V gene: TRBV19; D gene: -; J gene: TRBJ2-3; CDR3 DNA: TGTGCCAGTAGTTGGGAGCCGCACCCAGATACGCAGTATTTT; CDR3 protein: CASSWEPHPDTQYF
clone size: -; V gene: TRBV18; D gene: TRBD1; J gene: TRBJ1-1; CDR3 DNA: TGTGCCAGCTCACCGGGGACAGGGAGTTCGACTGAAGCTTTCTTT; CDR3 protein: CASSPGTGSSTEAFF